This entry lists 32 T cell receptor beta chains sequenced from one sample in a study of blood T cell repertoires in COVID-19. Profiled with immunoSEQ multiplex PCR; TCRdb holds only in-frame clones, not every one. The sample shows a few hundred thousand clones, about 80% of them seen only once. Material: peripheral blood. Receptor source: a human donor in a cohort sampled during active COVID-19.

The rearrangement links TRBV3-1 (or the pseudogene TRBV3-2) to TRBJ2-1, with D perhaps matching TRBD2 (5 bases). The CDR3 has 12 residues. Trimming pared 4 bases from V and 6 bases from J, leaving 7 bases between. Germline CDR1 is LGHDT and CDR2 is YNNKEL (reference sequence). DNA of the CDR3: TGTGCCAGCAGCCCGGCGGGCAATGAGCAGTTCTTC. Translated: CASSPAGNEQFF.

This clone occurred many times. This rearrangement joins TRBV3-1 (or the pseudogene TRBV3-2) to TRBJ1-3; maybe TRBD1 (6 bases). Germline CDR1 and CDR2: LGHDT and YNNKEL (reference sequence). V lost 4 bases and J lost 5, with 18 bases in between. This CDR3 contains 16 residues. The DNA for the CDR3 is TGTGCCAGCAGCCCACTCACAATCGGACAGCGAAACACCATATATTTT. This encodes CASSPLTIGQRNTIYF.

The rearrangement uses TRBV18 and TRBJ2-7; 9 nucleotides match TRBD1. CDR1 and CDR2 (germline): KGHSH, LQKENI. J gave up 5 bases and V 4 bases, and 6 bases lay outside the gene matches. The length of the CDR3 is 14 residues. The CDR3 bases are TGTGCCAGCTCACAACTGGACAGGGGACACGAGCAGTACTTC. This gives the protein CASSQLDRGHEQYF.

The chain has TRBV5-6 and TRBJ1-2; 11 bases are shared with TRBD1. Germline CDR1 SGHDT, CDR2 YYEEEE. V dropped 4 bases and J dropped 5; count of bases not matched to a gene: 4. This CDR3 contains 14 residues. The chain's CDR3 is CASSGDRGEYGYTF. The CDR3 nucleotides read TGTGCCAGCAGCGGGGACAGGGGGGAGTATGGCTACACCTTC.

V is TRBV29-1 and J is TRBJ2-1; 8 bases match TRBD2. This CDR3 contains 15 residues. The ends lost 3 bases at V and 9 bases at J; junction bases unmatched: 13. The germline V gene encodes CDR1 SQVTM and CDR2 ANQGSEA. The DNA of the CDR3 is TGCAGCGTTGAGAGTTCCAGCGGGAGCTTTGGTGAGCAGTTCTTC. It codes for CSVESSSGSFGEQFF.

The gene calls are TRBV4-2 and TRBJ2-7, with 8 bases fitting TRBD2. The V gene's germline CDR1 is LGHNA and CDR2 YNFKEQ. This CDR3 has 15 amino acids. V was pared by 0 bases and J by 3 bases, with 4 bases of the junction left unmatched. The CDR3, as DNA: TGTGCCAGCAGCCAAGAAAGCGGGAGTTACTACGAGCAGTACTTC. Residues: CASSQESGSYYEQYF.

This clone is a singleton in its sample. The chain combines TRBV5-1 with TRBJ2-5, with D possibly matching TRBD2 (6 bases). Germline assignment: CDR1 SGHRS and CDR2 YFSETQ. V gave up 5 bases and J gave up 1 base, with 9 bases separating them. This CDR3 contains 13 residues. The DNA for the CDR3 is TGCGCCAGCAGACTAGCACCCCAAGAGACCCAGTACTTC. Protein product: CASRLAPQETQYF.

V gene TRBV28 combines with J gene TRBJ2-5; 9 bases map to TRBD2. From germline, CDR1 is MDHEN and CDR2 SYDVKM. V dropped 6 bases and J dropped 0; count of bases not matched to a gene: 11. CDR3 length: 17 residues. Here the CDR3 DNA reads TGTGCCAGCAGCGGATCCCGGCTAGCGGGGTACCAAGAGACCCAGTACTTC. Its protein is CASSGSRLAGYQETQYF.

Worth noting for this clone: This sample also contains other DNA sequences that code for the same CDR3. J is TRBJ1-2 and V is TRBV7-2; no definite D call. The CDR3 totals 12 residues. Per the germline V gene, CDR1 is SGHTA and CDR2 is FQGNSA. V lost 1 base and J lost 4, with 4 bases in between. In nucleotides, the CDR3 is TGTGCCAGCAGCTTAGGAGGCTATGGCTACACCTTC. This encodes CASSLGGYGYTF.

CDR3 residues: CASSRQGAGYNQPQHF. The CDR3 region has the DNA TGTGCCAGCTCACGGCAGGGGGCAGGGTATAATCAGCCCCAGCATTTT. The V call is TRBV18, the J call TRBJ1-5; 8 nucleotides match TRBD1. V lost 4 bases and J lost 4; bases outside the gene matches: 9. The CDR3 sequence is 16 residues long. Germline V gives CDR1 KGHSH, CDR2 LQKENI.

V and J are TRBV27 and TRBJ2-7; weak D call: TRBD2 (6 bases). CDR3 length: 16 residues. Germline V gene sequence: CDR1 MNHEY, CDR2 SMNVEV (reference sequence). Trimming cost V 2 bases and J 0 bases, with 14 bases left between them. CDR3 sequence: CASSLRWSGLSYEQYF. The CDR3 DNA sequence: TGTGCCAGCAGTTTAAGGTGGTCGGGACTCTCCTACGAGCAGTACTTC.

The J gene is TRBJ2-1, the V gene TRBV6-5, with D hard to call. The germline gives CDR1 MNHEY, CDR2 SVGAGI. Trimming cost V 4 bases and J 0 bases, with 7 bases left between them. The CDR3 is 14 amino acids. CDR3 sequence reads: CASSSSSSYNEQFF. The DNA of the CDR3 is TGTGCCAGCAGTTCTTCCAGCTCCTACAATGAGCAGTTCTTC.

The chain has TRBV5-4 and TRBJ1-1, with TRBD1 identical over 10 bases. The V and J ends lost 4 bases and 0 bases, in that order; junction bases with no gene match: 6. CDR3 length: 16 residues. From germline, CDR1 is SGHNT and CDR2 YYREEE (reference sequence). This CDR3 reads CASSTGTGALNTEAFF. The CDR3 region has the DNA TGTGCCAGCAGCACCGGGACAGGGGCCCTGAACACTGAAGCTTTCTTT.

This clone was seen once. Other nucleotide sequences in the sample specify the same CDR3. The chain has TRBV5-1 and TRBJ2-5, with 7 bases that match TRBD1. The germline V gene encodes CDR1 SGHRS and CDR2 YFSETQ. V gave up 0 bases and J gave up 3 bases; unmatched junction bases: 2. The CDR3 loop spans 14 amino acids. The CDR3 sequence is CASSLDRGKETQYF. CDR3 coding DNA: TGCGCCAGCAGCTTGGACAGGGGTAAAGAGACCCAGTACTTC.

This clone was detected a few times. The gene calls are TRBV28 and TRBJ2-1, with 12 bases matching TRBD1. CDR3 length equals 18 residues. J lost 0 bases, V lost 6 bases, and 9 bases had no gene match. CDR1 is MDHEN, CDR2 SYDVKM, per germline. The CDR3 protein is CASSPGTGGKSSYNEQFF. The DNA of the CDR3 is TGTGCCAGCAGCCCCGGGACAGGGGGCAAAAGCTCCTACAATGAGCAGTTCTTC.

The CDR3 spells CASSFRQGHGYTF. As DNA, the CDR3 is TGCGCCAGCAGCTTCCGACAAGGCCATGGCTACACCTTC. V and J are TRBV5-1 and TRBJ1-2; no definite D call. The CDR3 runs to 13 residues. Deletions cut 2 bases from V and 6 bases from J, with 11 bases between. The V gene's germline CDR1 is SGHRS and CDR2 YFSETQ.

The chain links TRBV5-1 to TRBJ2-3, with TRBD2 matching over 11 bases. The length of the CDR3 is 15 residues. Germline V CDR1 and CDR2: SGHRS, YFSETQ. V shed 2 bases, J shed 3 bases, and the junction held 2 bases outside the gene matches. Written as DNA, the CDR3 is TGCGCCAGCAGCTTCATAGCGGGAGGGACAGATACGCAGTATTTT. It codes for CASSFIAGGTDTQYF. Using reference TRBV5-1 and TRBJ2-3 for the parts outside the CDR3, the full variable domain is KAGVTQTPRYLIKTRGQQVTLSCSPISGHRSVSWYQQTPGQGLQFLFEYFSETQRNKGNFPGRFSGRQFSNSRSEMNVSTLELGDSALYLCASSFIAGGTDTQYFGPGTRLTVL.

The chain links TRBV6-2 or TRBV6-3 to TRBJ1-3; 7 bases fit TRBD1. The V segment lost 6 bases and the J segment 0 bases; nucleotides outside the gene matches: 11. The CDR3 is 17 residues long. CDR1 MNHEY and CDR2 SVGEGT come from the germline V gene. The DNA of the CDR3 is TGTGCCAGCAGCCGAACCGGGACAGCTCACTCTGGAAACACCATATATTTT. Its protein is CASSRTGTAHSGNTIYF.

This clone has only one observation. The chain is built from TRBV11-3 and TRBJ2-1; 7 bases are shared with TRBD2. Losses at the gene ends were 1 base for V and 7 bases for J; bases not matched to a gene: 10. CDR3 size: 16 residues. Germline assignment: CDR1 SGHNT and CDR2 YENEEA. CDR3 in amino acids: CASSLGAGGGGNEQFF. Written as DNA, the CDR3 is TGTGCCAGCAGCTTAGGTGCCGGCGGGGGTGGAAATGAGCAGTTCTTC.

V gene TRBV3-1 (or the pseudogene TRBV3-2) combines with J gene TRBJ1-2; D unclear. V was pared by 0 bases and J by 0 bases, with 11 bases between. This CDR3 comprises 16 residues. From germline, CDR1 is LGHDT and CDR2 YNNKEL (reference sequence). CDR3 region: CASSQEVSGSNYGYTF. For the CDR3, the DNA is TGTGCCAGCAGCCAAGAAGTTAGCGGATCTAACTATGGCTACACCTTC.

This clone was seen a handful of times. This chain connects TRBV2 to TRBJ1-5, with 7 positions matching TRBD1. Losses at the gene ends were 6 bases for V and 2 bases for J; bases not matched to a gene: 7. The V gene's germline CDR1 is SNHLY and CDR2 FYNNEI. The CDR3 is 15 amino acids. The chain's CDR3 is CASSAPGTGNQPQHF. The CDR3 coding sequence is TGTGCCAGCAGCGCCCCTGGGACAGGCAATCAGCCCCAGCATTTT. The full variable domain, in which reference TRBV2 and TRBJ1-5 provide the parts outside the CDR3, is EPEVTQTPSHQVTQMGQEVILRCVPISNHLYFYWYRQILGQKVEFLVSFYNNEISEKSEIFDDQFSVERPDGSNFTLKIRSTKLEDSAMYFCASSAPGTGNQPQHFGDGTRLSIL.

The V gene is TRBV5-6, the J gene TRBJ2-5, with 9 bases lining up with TRBD2. The V gene end was trimmed by 0 bases and the J gene end by 2 bases; junction bases not matched to a gene: 5. The CDR3 has 16 amino acids. Germline V CDR1 and CDR2: SGHDT, YYEEEE. In DNA, the CDR3 is TGTGCCAGCAGCTTGGCCTTAGCGGGGGTGCAAGAGACCCAGTACTTC. Protein: CASSLALAGVQETQYF. The full variable domain, rest sourced from reference TRBV5-6 and TRBJ2-5, is DAGVTQSPTHLIKTRGQQVTLRCSPKSGHDTVSWYQQALGQGPQFIFQYYEEEERQRGNFPDRFSGHQFPNYSSELNVNALLLGDSALYLCASSLALAGVQETQYFGPGTRLLVL.

This clone is a singleton in its sample. The CDR3 bases are TGCGCCGCGGGTCTTGCGGGAGGGGGCGTTGAGACCCAGTACTTC. Encoded protein: CAAGLAGGGVETQYF. This chain joins TRBV10-2 and TRBJ2-5; 9 bases align to TRBD2. CDR1 and CDR2 (germline): WSHSY, SAAADI. The CDR3 is made up of 15 amino acids. V was pared by 11 bases and J by 5 bases, with 15 bases of the junction left unmatched.

This clone was detected a few times. The CDR3: CASSRQGWDYEQYF. DNA for the CDR3: TGTGCCAGCAGCCGACAGGGATGGGACTACGAGCAGTACTTC. V and J are TRBV7-9 and TRBJ2-7, with 7 bases fitting TRBD1. This CDR3 comprises 14 residues. The germline V gene has CDR1 SEHNR and CDR2 FQNEAQ (reference sequence). With V trimmed by 5 bases and J by 3 bases, 7 bases remained unmatched.

V is TRBV6-5 and J is TRBJ2-7; TRBD1 matches at 11 bases. The V gene end was trimmed by 6 bases and the J gene end by 7 bases; junction bases not matched to a gene: 8. The CDR3 length is 14 residues. Per the germline V gene, CDR1 is MNHEY and CDR2 is SVGAGI. CDR3 bases: TGTGCCAGCAGGCAGAGGGGGACAGGGGGAGAGCAGTACTTC. Amino acids: CASRQRGTGGEQYF.

The table lists this clone with a few counts. J is TRBJ2-6 and V is TRBV2; 11 bases align to TRBD2. This CDR3 comprises 17 residues. Germline V gives CDR1 SNHLY, CDR2 FYNNEI. After removal of 8 bases from V and 4 bases from J, the junction contained 10 bases not matched to a gene. The CDR3 reads CASPGVAGGPGANVLTF. Here the CDR3 DNA reads TGTGCCAGCCCGGGGGTAGCGGGAGGGCCCGGGGCCAACGTCCTGACTTTC.

This chain links TRBV29-1 with TRBJ2-7; D perhaps matches TRBD1 (6 bases). V lost 6 bases to trimming and J lost 1 base, with 16 bases between them. CDR3 length equals 14 residues. In germline, CDR1 is SQVTM, CDR2 ANQGSEA. The CDR3 loop reads CSVSRTASSYEQYF. DNA for the CDR3: TGCAGCGTATCTAGGACAGCGTCGTCCTACGAGCAGTACTTC.

The V gene is TRBV24-1, the J gene TRBJ2-3; 9 nucleotides line up with TRBD1. Germline V lookup: CDR1 KGHDR, CDR2 SFDVKD. Germline trimming cut 5 bases from V and 3 bases from J; bases unmatched to any gene: 2. The CDR3 runs to 14 residues. The CDR3 spells CATSAGTGTDTQYF. The DNA for the CDR3 is TGTGCCACCAGTGCCGGGACAGGGACAGATACGCAGTATTTT.

V gene TRBV5-8 combines with J gene TRBJ1-4; D not certain. Per germline, CDR1 SGHTS and CDR2 YDEGEE. Trimming left V 0 bases short and J 8 bases short, with 8 bases between. This CDR3 region has 13 residues. The CDR3 region has the DNA TGTGCCAGCAGCTTGGGCTCGGAGGAAAAACTGTTTTTT. Its protein is CASSLGSEEKLFF. Drawing the rest from reference TRBV5-8 and TRBJ1-4, the complete variable domain is EAGVTQSPTHLIKTRGQQATLRCSPISGHTSVYWYQQALGLGLQFLLWYDEGEERNRGNFPPRFSGRQFPNYSSELNVNALELEDSALYLCASSLGSEEKLFFGSGTQLSVL.

The CDR3 DNA follows: TGCGCCAGCAGCCATTCGGACAGGGTGGACTTTGGAAACACCATATATTTT. Translation gives CASSHSDRVDFGNTIYF. The rearrangement links TRBV4-3 to TRBJ1-3, with TRBD1 matching over 8 bases. CDR1 LGHNA and CDR2 YSLEER come from the germline V gene. V dropped 3 bases and J dropped 3; count of bases not matched to a gene: 10. This CDR3 spans 17 amino acids.

J is TRBJ2-7 and V is TRBV5-1; D uncertain. With 5 bases removed from V and 2 bases from J, the gap between germline ends came to 14 bases. Looked up from germline, CDR1 is SGHRS and CDR2 is YFSETQ. The length of the CDR3 is 14 residues. This CDR3 is CASRHTQLTYEQYF. The CDR3 DNA reads as TGCGCCAGCAGGCACACCCAACTAACCTACGAGCAGTACTTC.

This chain connects TRBV7-2 to TRBJ1-6; tentatively, D is TRBD1 (5 bases). Per the germline V gene, CDR1 is SGHTA and CDR2 is FQGNSA. The CDR3 is made up of 14 amino acids. V gave up 1 base and J gave up 8 bases, with 9 bases separating them. CDR3 sequence: CASSLGGGYSPLHF. The DNA of the CDR3 is TGTGCCAGCAGCTTAGGCGGGGGGTATTCACCCCTCCACTTT.